One sample yielded the 3 T cell receptor beta chains listed below, sequenced in a study of shared clonotypes between healthy human individuals. The repertoire was sequenced with immunoSEQ multiplex PCR; TCRdb's copy has only in-frame clones and lacks some. The sample has hundreds of thousands of clones, 96% seen once. Naive CD8 isolation took CD45RO-negative cells positively selected for CCR7 and excluded terminally differentiated effector memory CD45RA+ cells. The sample taken for sequencing was naive CD8+ T cells sorted from blood. All receptors derive from a woman in her 30s in good health.

CDR3 residues: CASSGIRHTEAFF. The CDR3 region has the DNA TGTGCCAGCAGTGGGATCCGGCACACTGAAGCTTTCTTT. V and J are TRBV6-1 and TRBJ1-1, with no clear D. V was cut by 4 bases and J by 3 bases, with 9 bases left in between. The CDR3 contains 13 residues. The germline CDR1 and CDR2 sequences are MNHNS and SASEGT.

This chain links TRBV27 with TRBJ2-3; tentative D call: TRBD1 (6 bases). The CDR3 is made up of 14 amino acids. Germline-derived CDR1 and CDR2 are MNHEY and SMNVEV (reference sequence). Trimming stripped 5 bases from V and 2 bases from J, with 11 bases between. The CDR3 DNA reads as TGTGCCAGCAGTCTTACAGGGTCCACAGATACGCAGTATTTT. Amino acid sequence: CASSLTGSTDTQYF.

The chain has TRBV2 and TRBJ2-1, with no clear D. The V end lost 2 bases, the J end lost 8 bases, and 7 bases lay between the germline ends. In germline, CDR1 is SNHLY, CDR2 FYNNEI. CDR3 size: 12 residues. The CDR3 sequence is CASSEYPDEQFF. The DNA for the CDR3 is TGTGCCAGCAGTGAATACCCAGATGAGCAGTTCTTC.